This TCR beta chain was retrieved from a study of shared clonotypes between healthy human individuals. For the study at large: Per donor, CD8 memory used one plate, CD8 naive used two, CD4 memory used three and CD4 naive used three. Study results and limitations: The researchers took only blood, and tissue repertoires probably look different. Donors were few, which limited the genetic and exposure-history diversity represented.

Replicate PCRs run on sorted subsets employed around 200 ng DNA, 25,000 to 35,000 T cell genomes. Assay: immunoSEQ multiplex PCR; the TCRdb copy retains only in-frame clones and omits some. Of 900,000 to 1,200,000 clones listed, about 80% were seen once; the top ten hold roughly 0.57%. Comment on this clone: No antigen is known for it.

Germline V gives CDR1 MGHDK, CDR2 SYGVNS. The ends were cut back, 5 bases at V and 4 bases at J, with 11 bases in the middle. The CDR3 runs 13 residues. This clonotype originated in a man younger than 30 in good health. Some clones in this sample may be carry-over from other donors' samples. The sequenced sample consisted of memory CD4+ T cells from PBMCs. This sample's subset: CD45RA-negative fraction. The rearrangement uses TRBV25-1 and TRBJ2-5; D possibly corresponds to TRBD2 (5 bases). CDR3 coding DNA: TGTGCCAGCAGTCTTCTAGCAGCAGAGACCCAGTACTTC. Protein: CASSLLAAETQYF.